This entry concerns a single T cell receptor beta chain. The data are from a study of spatial heterogeneity in lung cancer. Study context: Alpha-chain sequences were consistently detected in smaller numbers than beta-chain sequences.

Time point: sample taken at primary tumor resection. Whole RNA obtained from tumor, nontumor lung or frozen PBMC underwent sequencing without sorting. The donors were 72 patients with non-small cell lung cancer that was early-stage and untreated. TCR cDNA molecules each carried a unique molecular identifier. One entry per CDR3 protein results from TCRdb running MiXCR on the 5' RACE reads. The table has tens of thousands of distinct CDR3 sequences, roughly 8% seen once. The CDR3 contains 14 residues. V was cut by 5 bases and J by 0 bases, with 10 bases left in between. Germline CDR1 is SGHVS and CDR2 is FQNEAQ.

V gene TRBV7-8 combines with J gene TRBJ1-1; D ambiguous. The sequenced sample was PBMCs, obtained at surgery. This sequence originates from a female donor with early-stage non-small cell lung cancer. CDR3 amino acids: CASSPPGLNTEAFF. CDR3 coding DNA: TGTGCCAGCAGCCCCCCCGGGCTGAACACTGAAGCTTTCTTT.